This T cell receptor beta chain was captured in a study of patients and donors after allogeneic stem cell transplantation. CDR3 length equals 15 residues. The V end was cut by 6 bases, the J end by 2 bases, with 16 bases between. One entry per CDR3 protein results from TCRdb running MiXCR on the RT-PCR reads. The table includes about a million distinct CDR3 sequences, 18% detected once. This TCR came from a human donor who was either an allogeneic HSCT recipient or a stem cell or donor lymphocyte infusion donor (not recorded which). It is not recorded whose cells these are; they may come from a transplant donor. The chain recombines TRBV12-3 or TRBV12-4 with TRBJ2-5, with D perhaps matching TRBD1 (6 bases). Sequenced sample: blood, either unsorted or a sorted T cell fraction (not recorded which). The CDR3 nucleotides read TGTGCCAGCAGCCCCTTACAGGGATTGCAAGAGACCCAGTACTTC. Its translation: CASSPLQGLQETQYF.